This T cell receptor (beta chain) was found in a study of blood T cell repertoires in COVID-19 (dated by TCRdb to the early 2020s). About the investigation overall: Samples covering the acute and convalescent phases of COVID-19 were provided by collaborators in the United States, Italy and Spain. The sample metadata nearly always contained a de-identified subject ID, COVID-19 status, age in years and sex. The dataset comprised deeply sampled blood TCRbeta repertoires from subjects exposed to, actively infected with, or recovered from COVID-19. Where available, HLA class I and class II types were taken from metadata supplied by the sample provider and were not determined by assay-based typing. A freely available public database, intended as a resource for researchers studying the immune response to SARS-CoV-2, is where the repertoires were released. Samples came from the ongoing ImmuneRACE study (first 160 participants) plus 1,254 subjects from 6 global collaborators. The prospective study material was composed of cDNA or gDNA derived from T cells, B-cell-depleted T cells, or PBMCs. Study-wide conclusions, independent of this receptor: Clinical and demographic metadata were provided uncurated, with the amount varying by source and participant.

Whole blood was collected in K2EDTA tubes by collaborating institutions according to the institutions' own protocols. Collaborator samples were shipped for TCRbeta analysis as frozen whole blood, isolated PBMCs, or DNA extracted from either sample type. TCRbeta CDR3 regions were amplified from genomic DNA by means of the immunoSEQ Assay, a bias-controlled multiplex PCR. As for the original processing: The number of nucleated cells in each sample was estimated from the amplification of reference gene primers within the assay. To quantify the absolute abundance of each unique TCRbeta CDR3 rearrangement, sequence reads were collapsed and filtered. For each sample, productive Simpson clonality was calculated as the square root of Simpson's diversity index over productive rearrangements. This is the immuneACCESS table as TCRdb keeps it, with only in-frame sequences that have V and J called. A part of the clones is gone; compared with another copy, unresolved V genes explain less than half, and the rest is unexplained. V, J and clone size derive from that table, while D and trimming were established from the DNA sequence. Within this sample are over 150,000 clones, with 85% to 95% of them counted one time only. Of the sample, approximately 0.56% falls within the top ten clones.

From V the trimming removes 6 bases and from J it removes 0 bases, while the gene matches leave 5 bases of the junction unaccounted for. The CDR3 measures 16 amino acids from cysteine to phenylalanine. Only the CDR3 DNA stays, 48 bases, in frame from base 1. CDR1 is given as SNHLY and CDR2 as FYNNEI, both from the germline V gene. As for this clone: It lacks a known antigen. Base qualities are not recorded, but no much larger clone differs from it by a single base.

Sequencing was performed on peripheral blood. This receptor was identified in a man aged 50 to 60 with acute or convalescent COVID-19. The V gene is TRBV2 and the J gene is TRBJ1-4, with 9 junctional bases fitting TRBD1. The CDR3 corresponds to CASSRDRAATNEKLFF. The sequenced DNA: TGTGCCAGCAGCCGGGACAGGGCTGCAACTAATGAAAAACTGTTTTTT.